Presented here are 3 T cell receptor beta chains from one specimen sequenced in a study of beta chain features in type 1 diabetes. Since all of the isolated RNA was reverse transcribed, expressed TCRB transcripts were what got sequenced. TCRdb's table, derived via immunoSEQ multiplex PCR, lists solely in-frame clones and lacks some. This repertoire shows 220,000 or so clones, under 70% found once; its top ten account for around 0.05%. Sequenced material: naive CD4+ T cells from blood. All receptors derive from a man aged 30 to 39 in good health.

The V and J genes are TRBV20-1 and TRBJ2-5; unclear D gene. Germline loops: CDR1 DFQATT, CDR2 SNEGSKA (reference sequence). The CDR3 contains 10 residues. Trimming left V 4 bases short and J 4 bases short, with 4 bases between. The CDR3 DNA reads TGCAGTGCTATATCAGAGACCCAGTACTTC. Amino acids: CSAISETQYF.

CDR3 sequence (DNA): TGTGCCAGCAGCAACGAGGGGGGCAGTGATACGCAGTATTTT. Amino acid sequence: CASSNEGGSDTQYF. The rearrangement uses TRBV9 and TRBJ2-3; D assignment may be TRBD1 or TRBD2 (6 bases each). This CDR3 region has 14 residues. Trimming removed 4 bases at V and 6 bases at J, with 15 bases between. Germline loops: CDR1 SGDLS, CDR2 YYNGEE.

The chain is built from TRBV11-2 and TRBJ2-3, with 12 positions matching TRBD2. CDR3 length: 16 amino acids. The germline gives CDR1 SGHAT, CDR2 FQNNGV. The V and J ends lost 5 bases and 5 bases, in that order; junction bases with no gene match: 8. The CDR3 here is CASSLRLAGDQDTQYF. Here the CDR3 DNA reads TGTGCCAGCAGCCTCCGACTAGCGGGGGACCAAGATACGCAGTATTTT.